This T cell receptor beta chain was sequenced in a study of metastatic and nonmetastatic thyroid tumors. This CDR3 region has 16 residues. V was cut by 5 bases and J by 2 bases, with 16 bases left in between. This clone was picked up many times. This CDR3 is also generated by other DNA sequences in the sample. With MiXCR, TCRdb called clones anew from the PCR reads. The sample shows roughly 40,000 clones, about 16% of them seen only once. Prior to thyroid surgery, none of the patients had received any treatment. Sample: blood. The V gene is TRBV12-3 or TRBV12-4, the J gene TRBJ2-1; perhaps TRBD2 as D (5 bases). The receptor's source is a female donor with papillary thyroid cancer or a benign thyroid nodule (not recorded which). Some clones in this sample may be carry-over from other donors' samples. The CDR3: CASSPRPGDTYNEQFF. The CDR3 bases are TGTGCCAGCAGTCCCCGGCCCGGGGATACCTACAATGAGCAGTTCTTC.